Sequencing of this T cell receptor (beta chain) was carried out in a study of shared clonotypes between healthy human individuals. Background on the study: For every donor, three CD4 naive, three CD4 memory, two CD8 naive and one CD8 memory plates were used. Study-level results: Larger estimated richness was generally seen in naive subsets than in memory subsets. Exclusively blood specimens were collected; tissue repertoires likely differ.

The CDR3 is made up of 15 amino acids. The germline gives CDR1 MDHEN, CDR2 SYDVKM. V lost 3 bases, J lost 6 bases, and 17 bases lay in between. Concerning this clone: Its matching antigen is unknown.

Data came from immunoSEQ multiplex PCR; TCRdb stores just in-frame clones and leaves some out. There are some 1,100,000 clones in the sample; around 78% occur only once, and approximately 0.5% lies in the top ten. This receptor was identified in a man aged 18 to 30 in good health. Some clones in this sample may be carry-over from other donors' samples. The sample was memory CD4+ T cells from PBMCs. The subset was: CD45RA-negative fraction. J is TRBJ1-2 and V is TRBV28; D is perhaps TRBD1 (5 bases). Here the CDR3 reads CASSFQGRGSNGYTF. Written as DNA, the CDR3 is TGTGCCAGCAGTTTCCAGGGAAGAGGGTCGAATGGCTACACCTTC.